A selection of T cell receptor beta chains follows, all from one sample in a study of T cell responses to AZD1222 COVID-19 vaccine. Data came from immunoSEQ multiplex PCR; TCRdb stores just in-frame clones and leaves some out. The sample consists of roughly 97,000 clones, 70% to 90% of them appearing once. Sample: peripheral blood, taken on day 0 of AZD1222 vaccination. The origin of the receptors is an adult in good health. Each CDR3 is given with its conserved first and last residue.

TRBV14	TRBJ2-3	CASSLGLPTDTQYF
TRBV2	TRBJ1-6	CASSEKSPLNSPLHF
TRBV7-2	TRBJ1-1	CASSTIQGLGTEAFF
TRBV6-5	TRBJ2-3	CASSPGGGTTDTQYF
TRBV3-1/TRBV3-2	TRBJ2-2	CASSRFRAAAVGELFF
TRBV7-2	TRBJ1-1	CASSLAGTGGTEAFF
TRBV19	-	CASSITQGIYF
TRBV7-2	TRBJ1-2	CASSPTSTNYGYTF
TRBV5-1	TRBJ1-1	CASSLEGARVTEAFF
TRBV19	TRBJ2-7	CASSSRQAPYEQYF
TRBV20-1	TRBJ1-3	CSATSGNTIYF
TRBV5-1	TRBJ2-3	CASSLAAGGTDTQYF
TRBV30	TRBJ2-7	CAWSVSQTYEQYF
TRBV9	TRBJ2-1	CASSPGTNYNEQFF
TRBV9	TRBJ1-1	CASSVEKNTEAFF
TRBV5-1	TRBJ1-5	CASSNGTGERPQHF
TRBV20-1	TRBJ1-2	CSVPGGYTF
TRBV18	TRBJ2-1	CASSRDRLNNEQFF
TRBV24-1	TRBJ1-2	CATSDPDDYGYTF
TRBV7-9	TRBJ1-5	CASSLVGGNQPQHF
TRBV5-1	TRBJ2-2	CASSLGQGARTGELFF
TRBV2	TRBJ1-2	CASRPRQGAGFHGYTF
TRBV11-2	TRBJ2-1	CASSLAISGGASYNEQFF
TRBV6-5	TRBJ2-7	CASSYSSGGSYEQYF
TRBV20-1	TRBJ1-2	CSASDPGRGLGYGYTF
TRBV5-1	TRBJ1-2	CASSSVGDGGYTF
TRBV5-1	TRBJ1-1	CASSAGGGSEAFF
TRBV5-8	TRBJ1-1	CASSLGTGTTNTEAFF
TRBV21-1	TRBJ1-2	CASSTQGEIYGYTF
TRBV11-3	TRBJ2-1	CASSLGQGRYNEQFF
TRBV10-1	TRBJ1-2	CASTGSAGDGGYTF